The next 25 T cell receptor beta chains were all read from a single sample in a study of CD8 T cells in Susac syndrome. With random hexamers, reverse transcription was performed on about 0.5 to 1 ug of RNA. TCRdb itself ran the immunoSEQ multiplex PCR reads through MiXCR, one entry per CDR3 protein. The data contain about 290,000 distinct CDR3 sequences, approximately 89% of them singletons. The sequenced sample was CD8+ T cells from PBMCs. All receptors come from a human donor with multiple sclerosis.

This chain uses TRBV23-1 with TRBJ2-3; 7 bases line up with TRBD1. TRBV23-1 is given ORF status, its function remaining uncertain. The CDR3 has 15 amino acids. With 6 bases clipped from V and 2 bases from J, the junction kept 8 bases outside the gene matches. CDR3 residues: CASSPDRMTTDTQYF. The DNA for the CDR3 is TGCGCCAGCAGCCCGGACAGGATGACCACAGATACGCAGTATTTT.

The chain carries TRBV7-2 and TRBJ2-5; 10 bases are a match to TRBD1. The V gene end was trimmed by 4 bases and the J gene end by 4 bases; junction bases not matched to a gene: 9. Germline CDR1 SGHTA, CDR2 FQGNSA. The CDR3 runs to 16 residues. The CDR3 bases are TGTGCCAGCAGCTCCCCGACAGGGGGCTTGGGAGAGACCCAGTACTTC. Translated: CASSSPTGGLGETQYF.

This chain uses TRBV5-1 with TRBJ1-4; D not resolved. Germline V gives CDR1 SGHRS, CDR2 YFSETQ. This CDR3 has 16 amino acids. V was clipped by 4 bases and J by 13 bases, with 26 bases between them. CDR3 sequence: CASSLLDRVGIEGLFF. CDR3 nucleotide sequence: TGCGCCAGCAGCCTTTTAGACCGAGTTGGAATTGAGGGACTGTTTTTT.

The V call is TRBV27, the J call TRBJ2-5; 8 nucleotides agree with TRBD1. CDR1 MNHEY and CDR2 SMNVEV come from the germline V gene (reference sequence). The V and J ends lost 2 bases and 3 bases, in that order; junction bases with no gene match: 8. The length of the CDR3 is 16 residues. CDR3 in DNA: TGTGCCAGCAGTTTACAGGGGGCGCGACCAGAAGAGACCCAGTACTTC. Its translation: CASSLQGARPEETQYF.

The gene calls are TRBV27 and TRBJ1-3; D unclear. This CDR3 is 13 amino acids long. The germline V gene has CDR1 MNHEY and CDR2 SMNVEV (reference sequence). Trimming cost V 3 bases and J 2 bases, with 5 bases left between them. In nucleotides, the CDR3 is TGTGCCAGCAGTTTTGGACCTGGAAACACCATATATTTT. Its protein product is CASSFGPGNTIYF.

V gene TRBV11-2 combines with J gene TRBJ2-7, with a possible D match to TRBD1 (5 bases). Deletions cut 0 bases from V and 3 bases from J, with 12 bases between. The germline CDR1 and CDR2 sequences are SGHAT and FQNNGV. CDR3 length equals 15 residues. Here the CDR3 DNA reads TGTGCCAGCAGCTTAGAGCCGGCAGGGAACTACGAGCAGTACTTC. It encodes CASSLEPAGNYEQYF. The full variable domain, in which reference TRBV11-2 and TRBJ2-7 provide the parts outside the CDR3, is EAGVAQSPRYKIIEKRQSVAFWCNPISGHATLYWYQQILGQGPKLLIQFQNNGVVDDSQLPKDRFSAERLKGVDSTLKIQPAKLEDSAVYLCASSLEPAGNYEQYFGPGTRLTVT.

The CDR3 loop reads CASSLPTGVETQYF. The DNA for the CDR3 is TGTGCCAGCAGCTTGCCGACTGGGGTGGAGACCCAGTACTTC. This chain joins TRBV5-5 and TRBJ2-5, with unresolved D. Trimming took off 1 base at V and 5 bases at J, with 12 bases between the two ends. Germline V gene sequence: CDR1 SGHKS, CDR2 YYEKEE (reference sequence). CDR3 length equals 14 residues. The full variable domain, completed using reference TRBV5-5 and TRBJ2-5, is DAGVTQSPTHLIKTRGQQVTLRCSPISGHKSVSWYQQVLGQGPQFIFQYYEKEERGRGNFPDRFSARQFPNYSSELNVNALLLGDSALYLCASSLPTGVETQYFGPGTRLLVL.

This clonotype was recorded once. V and J are TRBV18 and TRBJ2-5, with D tentatively TRBD1 (6 bases). The V gene's germline CDR1 is KGHSH and CDR2 LQKENI. The CDR3 is 15 residues long. The V end lost 2 bases, the J end lost 3 bases, and 13 bases lay between the germline ends. CDR3 in amino acids: CASSPEGESKETQYF. The CDR3 region has the DNA TGTGCCAGCTCACCAGAGGGGGAATCAAAAGAGACCCAGTACTTC.

The rearrangement uses TRBV28 and TRBJ2-7; D possibly matches TRBD1 or TRBD2 (5 bases each). V was cut by 2 bases and J by 3 bases, with 14 bases left in between. Germline CDR1 reads MDHEN; CDR2 reads SYDVKM. The CDR3 covers 15 residues. The CDR3 region is CASSLLALGVYEQYF. CDR3 bases: TGTGCCAGCAGTTTACTAGCTTTAGGGGTCTACGAGCAGTACTTC.

There are a few counts of this clonotype. The chain carries TRBV4-1 and TRBJ2-1, with D perhaps TRBD1 (6 bases). CDR1 and CDR2 from the germline V gene are MGHRA and YSYEKL. This CDR3 has 16 residues. The V and J ends lost 0 bases and 5 bases respectively, with 14 bases between them. The CDR3 DNA sequence: TGCGCCAGCAGCCAAGACACAGGGTTTGGGCACAATGAGCAGTTCTTC. Translating it yields CASSQDTGFGHNEQFF.

The genes are TRBV6-5 and TRBJ1-6; D remains unclear. CDR1 MNHEY and CDR2 SVGAGI come from the germline V gene. V was shortened by 2 bases and J by 7 bases, with 3 bases between the two germline ends. The CDR3 extends over 12 amino acids. DNA of the CDR3: TGTGCCAGCAGTTACATGAATTCACCCCTCCACTTT. Its translation is CASSYMNSPLHF.

V and J are TRBV20-1 and TRBJ2-2; 8 positions match TRBD2. CDR3 length: 14 residues. The V segment lost 2 bases and the J segment 4 bases; nucleotides outside the gene matches: 3. Germline CDR1 reads DFQATT; CDR2 reads SNEGSKA (reference sequence). The CDR3 sequence: CSARRLAPTGELFF. The CDR3 region has the DNA TGCAGTGCTAGACGACTAGCGCCCACCGGGGAGCTGTTTTTT.

The chain uses TRBV6-4 and TRBJ2-1; TRBD2 matches 7 bases. Germline-derived CDR1 and CDR2 are MRHNA and SNTAGT. J was trimmed by 3 bases and V by 5 bases; bases with no gene match: 7. CDR3 length: 15 residues. In DNA, the CDR3 is TGTGCCAGCAGTCTGACGGCGGGAGACTACAATGAGCAGTTCTTC. Encoded protein: CASSLTAGDYNEQFF.

The CDR3 spells CASSLVRGSNYGYTF. CDR3 coding DNA: TGTGCCAGCAGCTTAGTACGGGGGTCCAACTATGGCTACACCTTC. The rearrangement links TRBV7-9 to TRBJ1-2; D might be TRBD1 (5 bases). Germline lookup yields CDR1 SEHNR and CDR2 FQNEAQ (reference sequence). This CDR3 is 15 amino acids long. V lost 1 base to trimming and J lost 2 bases, with 11 bases between them. Full variable domain (outside the CDR3, taken from reference TRBV7-9 and TRBJ1-2): DTGVSQNPRHKITKRGQNVTFRCDPISEHNRLYWYRQTLGQGPEFLTYFQNEAQLEKSRLLSDRFSAERPKGSFSTLEIQRTEQGDSAMYLCASSLVRGSNYGYTFGSGTRLTVV.

This chain joins TRBV11-1 and TRBJ2-3; 7 bases are shared with TRBD1. The CDR3 loop spans 15 amino acids. The V segment lost 5 bases and the J segment 1 base; nucleotides outside the gene matches: 6. CDR1 is SGHAT, CDR2 FQDESV, per germline (reference sequence). CDR3 sequence: CASSPRDRRTDTQYF. CDR3 coding DNA: TGTGCCAGCAGCCCCCGGGACAGACGCACAGATACGCAGTATTTT. Supplemented by reference TRBV11-1 and TRBJ2-3, the full variable domain reads EAEVAQSPRYKITEKSQAVAFWCDPISGHATLYWYRQILGQGPELLVQFQDESVVDDSQLPKDRFSAERLKGVDSTLKIQPAELGDSAMYLCASSPRDRRTDTQYFGPGTRLTVL.

This chain links TRBV27 with TRBJ1-5, with 10 bases identical to TRBD1. Trimming removed 3 bases from V and 6 bases from J; junction bases left unmatched: 5. CDR1 and CDR2 from the germline V gene are MNHEY and SMNVEV (reference sequence). The CDR3 runs to 15 residues. Here the CDR3 DNA reads TGTGCCAGCAGTTTCCGGGACAGGGGACCTCAGCCCCAGCATTTT. Protein product: CASSFRDRGPQPQHF.

V usage is TRBV20-1 and J usage is TRBJ2-6, with 9 bases fitting TRBD2. This CDR3 spans 16 amino acids. V lost 6 bases and J lost 0; bases outside the gene matches: 6. Germline CDR1 is DFQATT and CDR2 is SNEGSKA (reference sequence). In DNA form, the CDR3 reads TGCAGTGCGCAGCGACTAGCGGACTCTGGGGCCAACGTCCTGACTTTC. It yields the protein CSAQRLADSGANVLTF.

This clonotype was seen at least ten times. The V gene is TRBV27, the J gene TRBJ2-7; possibly TRBD1 or TRBD2 for D (5 bases each). The CDR3 sequence is 13 residues long. Germline V gene lookup returns CDR1 MNHEY and CDR2 SMNVEV (reference sequence). V gave up 5 bases and J gave up 2 bases, with 10 bases separating them. CDR3 loop: CASSLGTAYEQYF. Written as DNA, the CDR3 is TGTGCCAGCAGTCTAGGGACCGCCTACGAGCAGTACTTC.

This chain joins TRBV27 and TRBJ2-3; D may match TRBD1 or TRBD2 (5 bases each). The CDR3 sequence is 13 residues long. The germline V gene encodes CDR1 MNHEY and CDR2 SMNVEV (reference sequence). V lost 4 bases to trimming and J lost 4 bases, with 9 bases between them. CDR3 region: CASSSMGADTQYF. The CDR3 DNA reads as TGTGCCAGCAGTTCAATGGGGGCAGATACGCAGTATTTT.

V is TRBV27 and J is TRBJ1-1; 7 nucleotides align to TRBD1. V was pared by 6 bases and J by 5 bases, with 6 bases of the junction left unmatched. This CDR3 has 13 residues. Germline CDR1 MNHEY, CDR2 SMNVEV (reference sequence). The CDR3 here is CASRPTGETEAFF. DNA of the CDR3: TGTGCCAGCAGGCCTACAGGGGAAACTGAAGCTTTCTTT.

V and J are TRBV2 and TRBJ2-3, with TRBD2 identical over 11 bases. V was clipped by 4 bases and J by 2 bases; unmatched bases: 2. Germline lookup yields CDR1 SNHLY and CDR2 FYNNEI. The CDR3 spans 15 residues. This CDR3 reads CASSGLAGNTDTQYF. CDR3 nucleotide sequence: TGTGCCAGCAGTGGACTAGCGGGGAACACAGATACGCAGTATTTT.

The chain has TRBV24-1 and TRBJ2-2; 9 nucleotides agree with TRBD1. Germline-derived CDR1 and CDR2 are KGHDR and SFDVKD. V was pared by 4 bases and J by 4 bases, with 6 bases of the junction left unmatched. The CDR3 sequence is 16 residues long. The CDR3 sequence is CATSDTGGFGTGELFF. The CDR3 coding sequence is TGTGCCACCAGTGACACAGGGGGCTTTGGCACCGGGGAGCTGTTTTTT.

This clonotype was observed a few times. This chain connects TRBV4-3 to TRBJ1-2; the D is unclear. The CDR3 covers 16 residues. Between the trimmed V and J ends, which lost 1 base and 4 bases, there was a span of 16 bases. Germline loops: CDR1 LGHNA, CDR2 YSLEER. The chain's CDR3 is CASSQVSREAIYGYTF. CDR3 bases: TGCGCCAGCAGCCAAGTCAGTCGCGAAGCGATCTATGGCTACACCTTC.

V usage is TRBV2 and J usage is TRBJ2-1, with TRBD2 identical over 11 bases. Germline CDR1 SNHLY, CDR2 FYNNEI. J was trimmed by 0 bases and V by 7 bases; bases with no gene match: 5. The CDR3 sequence is 16 residues long. The CDR3 loop reads CASKGTSGLSYNEQFF. The CDR3 region has the DNA TGTGCCAGCAAGGGGACTAGCGGACTCTCCTACAATGAGCAGTTCTTC.

This sequence joins TRBV12-3 or TRBV12-4 and TRBJ2-7; no reliable D call. The CDR3 is made up of 15 amino acids. The V end was cut by 4 bases, the J end by 0 bases, with 13 bases between. For the CDR3, the DNA is TGTGCCAGCAGTTCGTACAGCTTTAACTCCTACGAGCAGTACTTC. It encodes CASSSYSFNSYEQYF.